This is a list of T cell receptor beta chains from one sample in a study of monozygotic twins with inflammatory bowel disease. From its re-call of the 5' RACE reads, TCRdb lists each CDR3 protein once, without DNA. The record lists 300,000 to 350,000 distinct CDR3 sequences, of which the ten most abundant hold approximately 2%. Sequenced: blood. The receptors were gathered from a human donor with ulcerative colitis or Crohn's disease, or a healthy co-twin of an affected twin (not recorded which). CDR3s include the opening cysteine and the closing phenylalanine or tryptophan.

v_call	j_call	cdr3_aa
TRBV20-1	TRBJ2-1	CSAYGGSYNEQFF
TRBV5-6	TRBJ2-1	CASSTGPRGEQFF
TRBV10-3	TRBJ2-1	CATTGLAGVNEQFF
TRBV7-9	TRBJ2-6	CASRVPGPTSGANVLTF
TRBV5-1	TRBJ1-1	CASSLAPQGGTEAFF
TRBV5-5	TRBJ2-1	CASSPRGTSGTGYNEQFF
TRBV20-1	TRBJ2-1	CSARDSGTGFNEQFF
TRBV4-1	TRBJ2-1	CASSHYFRYNEQFF
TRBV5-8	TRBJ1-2	CASSFRRGQGHGYTF
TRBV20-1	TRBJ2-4	CSAPSGSGAKNIQYF
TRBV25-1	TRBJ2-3	CASKGHYSTDTQYF
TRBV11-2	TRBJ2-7	CASSFTRGDSYEQYF
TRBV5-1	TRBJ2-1	CASSELGAGEQFF
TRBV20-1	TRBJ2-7	CSARRWGLTYEQYF
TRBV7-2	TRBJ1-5	CASSSNGNQPQHF
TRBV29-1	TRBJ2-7	CSVEEGADRGGYEQYF
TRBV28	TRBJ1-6	CASLRDRANSPLHF
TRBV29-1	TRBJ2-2	CSVTSGGGTGELFF
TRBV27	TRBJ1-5	CASSPITGTVDSNQPQHF
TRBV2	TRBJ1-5	CASQTGLGNQPQHF
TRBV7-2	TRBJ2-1	CASSLETSYNEQFF
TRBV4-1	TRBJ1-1	CASSQGESGGKAFF
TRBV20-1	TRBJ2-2	CSARVMRETGELFF
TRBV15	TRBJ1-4	CATSWTGSDVGEKLFF
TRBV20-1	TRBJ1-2	CSARASSDRGGYGYTF
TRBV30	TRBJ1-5	CAWSVRGGNQPQHF
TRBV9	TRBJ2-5	CASSDSSRAPLETQYF